The clone carrying this TCR beta chain has only a few counts. Its antigen is undetermined. This sample was taken from a study of vaccination and CD4 T cells after COVID-19. Study at large: Controls used CEFX viral epitopes (positive), HIV-1 Nef peptides (negative), or no peptide.

Described treatment: approximately 9-day PBMC culture with coronavirus spike peptide pools or control peptides (ViraFEST assay). ViraFEST expanded antigen-specific T cells with peptide pools, then sequenced TCRs. The study, taken as a whole, reports: Spike mono-reactive clones accounted for 304 of the 307 vaccine-specific clones found in convalescent patients.

Germline V gene data show CDR1 as DFQATT and CDR2 as SNEGSKA (reference sequence). V was cut by 6 bases and J by 2 bases, with 14 bases left in between. The CDR3 contains 13 residues. Sequence data for DNA of cultured CD4+ T cells were generated by the Oncomine TCR Beta short-read assay. Via MiXCR, TCRdb re-called the PCR reads, giving one row per CDR3 protein. The sample includes around 19,000 distinct CDR3 sequences, roughly half of them seen just once. V usage is TRBV20-1 and J usage is TRBJ2-7; TRBD2 is a possible D gene (6 bases). Sequencing was done on a sample of CD4+ T cells from blood, cultured in vitro. This TCR was sampled from a human donor who had recovered from COVID-19. The CDR3 sequence: CSAQTAGTYEQYF. The CDR3 DNA follows: TGCAGTGCGCAAACGGCGGGAACCTACGAGCAGTACTTC.